These T cell receptor beta chains were read from a single sample in a study of beta chain features in type 1 diabetes. Here immunoSEQ multiplex PCR was the method, and the copy in TCRdb shows in-frame clones only, minus some. Among hundreds of thousands of clones listed, over 13% were seen once. Sequencing was done on a sample of naive CD4+ T cells from blood. These receptors all stem from a man aged 18-30 years with type 1 diabetes. The CDR3 runs from the conserved cysteine through the conserved F or W. The D gene is left open where the match is weak. Not every row has a clone size; where given, it reads once, few, many or a size class.

v_call	clone_size	j_call	d_call	cdr3_nt	cdr3_aa
TRBV6-5	.	TRBJ1-1	TRBD1	TGTGCCAGCAGTTACTCTAAGGGGCAGGGGGCAGCTTTCTTT	CASSYSKGQGAAFF
TRBV18	.	TRBJ2-5	.	TGTGCCAGCTCACCCGGAAGAGAAGAGACCCAGTACTTC	CASSPGREETQYF
TRBV29-1	.	TRBJ2-7	.	TGCAGCGTTAGCAGGGACCTATCCTACGAGCAGTACTTC	CSVSRDLSYEQYF
TRBV6-5	few	TRBJ2-5	.	TGTGCCAGCAGTCTGACCGCGGTGAGAGGGGAGACCCAGTACTTC	CASSLTAVRGETQYF
TRBV6-5	few	TRBJ1-4	.	TGTGCCAGCAGTTACGCGCAAAATGAAAAACTGTTTTTT	CASSYAQNEKLFF
TRBV30	.	TRBJ2-4	.	TGTGCCTGGAGTGTGGGGGGAAACATTCAGTACTTC	CAWSVGGNIQYF
TRBV9	.	TRBJ1-6	.	TGTGCCAGCAGCGTAACGAGCTCCTATAATTCACCCCTCCACTTT	CASSVTSSYNSPLHF
TRBV6-5	few	TRBJ2-7	.	TGTGCCAGCAGTTACTCCAGGGTCTCCTACGAGCAGTACTTC	CASSYSRVSYEQYF
TRBV28	once	TRBJ2-7	.	TGTGCCAGCAGGGCGCCCACCCTCGGGGCGGGTAATTCCTACGAGCAGTACTTC	CASRAPTLGAGNSYEQYF
TRBV4-3	.	TRBJ1-2	TRBD1	TGCGCCAGCAGCCAAGAGTGGACAGGGTATTATGGCTACACCTTC	CASSQEWTGYYGYTF
TRBV30	.	TRBJ2-2	.	TGTGCCGGAGCCCAACTTTATACCGGGGAGCTGTTTTTT	CAGAQLYTGELFF
TRBV7-2	few	TRBJ2-5	TRBD1	TGTGCCAGCAGCCCTCGGACAGGGTTGAAGACCCAGTACTTC	CASSPRTGLKTQYF
TRBV19	.	TRBJ2-7	TRBD1	TGTGCCAGTAACCGTGGACAGGGAGCCGAGCAGTACTTC	CASNRGQGAEQYF
TRBV7-9	.	TRBJ1-1	TRBD1	TGTGCCAGCAGCTTAGGAGGGGGCACGGCGGCTTTCTTT	CASSLGGGTAAFF
TRBV2	.	TRBJ1-2	.	TGTGCCAGCACCCTGGGGACGCAGTCTTATGGCTACACCTTC	CASTLGTQSYGYTF
TRBV28	few	TRBJ2-3	TRBD2	TGTGCCAGCAGATTTAGCGGGGTTCGCACAGATACGCAGTATTTT	CASRFSGVRTDTQYF
TRBV30	few	TRBJ2-5	.	TGTGCCTGGAGTGTCGGAGGGGGCGTAGAGACCCAGTACTTC	CAWSVGGGVETQYF
TRBV9	.	TRBJ1-2	.	TGTGCCAGCACTCGCGACTATGGCTACACCTTC	CASTRDYGYTF
TRBV30	.	TRBJ2-7	.	TGTGCCTGGAGCCGTAAATGGGACACCTCCTACGAGCAGTACTTC	CAWSRKWDTSYEQYF
TRBV28	.	TRBJ1-2	.	TGTGCCAGCAGGACGACAGATAACTATGGCTACACCTTC	CASRTTDNYGYTF
TRBV5-1	few	TRBJ2-3	TRBD1	TGCGCCAGCAGCCAGACAGGGCCTCGGGCAGATACGCAGTATTTT	CASSQTGPRADTQYF
TRBV2	.	TRBJ2-5	TRBD2	TGTGCCAGCATGGGGACTAGCAACCAAGAGACCCAGTACTTC	CASMGTSNQETQYF
TRBV10-3	.	TRBJ1-2	TRBD1	TGTGCCATCAGTGAGTGGACAGGGGTAGATGGCTACACCTTC	CAISEWTGVDGYTF
TRBV28	.	TRBJ1-1	.	TGTGCCAGCAGCACCGGGGGCGCGGTGAACACTGAAGCTTTCTTT	CASSTGGAVNTEAFF
TRBV7-6	.	TRBJ1-2	TRBD1	TGTGCCAGCAGCCCGGGACAGGGGTCCTGGGATGGCTACACCTTC	CASSPGQGSWDGYTF
TRBV5-1	.	TRBJ2-3	.	TGCGCCAGCAGCTTGGACCCTAAAAGCACAGATACGCAGTATTTT	CASSLDPKSTDTQYF
TRBV7-9	few	TRBJ1-2	.	TGTGCCAGCAATCTTGGGAGGAATGGCTACACCTTC	CASNLGRNGYTF
TRBV30	.	TRBJ2-5	TRBD1	TGTGCCTGGAGTGGCGCAGGGGGAAAGACCCAGTACTTC	CAWSGAGGKTQYF
TRBV6-5	few	TRBJ2-7	.	TGTGCCAGCAGTTACTCGTCGCGGTACGAGCAGTACTTC	CASSYSSRYEQYF
TRBV9	.	TRBJ1-1	.	TGTGCCAGCACCCCCGTGAACACTGAAGCTTTCTTT	CASTPVNTEAFF
TRBV7-2	.	TRBJ2-1	.	TGTGCCAGCAACGCAGGGACCTACAATGAGCAGTTCTTC	CASNAGTYNEQFF
TRBV2	.	TRBJ1-2	.	TGTGCCAGCACTCAGAACTATGGCTACACCTTC	CASTQNYGYTF
TRBV2	few	TRBJ1-3	TRBD1	TGTGCCAGCAGTGGCACAGGGGTTGGAAACACCATATATTTT	CASSGTGVGNTIYF
TRBV2	few	TRBJ2-1	TRBD1	TGTGCCAGCCCTCCGGGACAGAGCTACAATGAGCAGTTCTTC	CASPPGQSYNEQFF
TRBV7-2	.	TRBJ2-3	.	TGTGCCAGCAGCTTACAATCTCTAGTGCGTGATACGCAGTATTTT	CASSLQSLVRDTQYF
TRBV7-2	.	TRBJ2-2	.	TGTGCCAGCAGCTACCAATACACCGGGGAGCTGTTTTTT	CASSYQYTGELFF
TRBV15	.	TRBJ2-7	TRBD2	TGTGCCACCAGCAGAGAAACTAGCGGGACTGGCGAGCAGTACTTC	CATSRETSGTGEQYF
TRBV28	few	TRBJ2-1	TRBD2	TGTGCCAGCAGTTTATGGGGGCGGGAGCGTAATGAGCAGTTCTTC	CASSLWGRERNEQFF
TRBV29-1	few	TRBJ2-5	TRBD1	TGCAGCGTGGGACAGGGGAACAGAGAGACCCAGTACTTC	CSVGQGNRETQYF
TRBV9	few	TRBJ2-3	TRBD2	TGTGCCAGCAGCCCCGAAGTAGCGGGGAGCACAGATACGCAGTATTTT	CASSPEVAGSTDTQYF
TRBV6-5	.	TRBJ2-5	.	TGTGCCAGCAGTTATCCCGGGGAGGAGACCCAGTACTTC	CASSYPGEETQYF
TRBV5-1	.	TRBJ2-1	TRBD2	TGCGCCAGCAGCTTGGATCCTCCTAGCGGGAGTAATGAGCAGTTCTTC	CASSLDPPSGSNEQFF
TRBV6-5	few	TRBJ1-3	.	TGTGCCAGCCGCGGGTCTGCCGGAAACACCATATATTTT	CASRGSAGNTIYF
TRBV30	few	TRBJ2-7	TRBD1	TGTGCCTGGAGCAAACCGGGACAGGGTATCTACGAGCAGTACTTC	CAWSKPGQGIYEQYF
TRBV28	few	TRBJ2-7	.	TGTGCCTCAGGCGCGGCCAGCGCCTACGAGCAGTACTTC	CASGAASAYEQYF
TRBV5-6	.	TRBJ1-1	.	TGTGCCAGCAGCTTGTTAGGAACAGGGAGCTTGAACACTGAAGCTTTCTTT	CASSLLGTGSLNTEAFF
TRBV5-4	.	TRBJ2-1	.	TGTGCCAGCAGCTTGGCCGGGGCAACTTACTCCTACAATGAGCAGTTCTTC	CASSLAGATYSYNEQFF
TRBV6-4	.	TRBJ2-1	.	TGTGCCAGCAGTGACATCGGGACGGGGGCCCGCAATGAGCAGTTCTTC	CASSDIGTGARNEQFF